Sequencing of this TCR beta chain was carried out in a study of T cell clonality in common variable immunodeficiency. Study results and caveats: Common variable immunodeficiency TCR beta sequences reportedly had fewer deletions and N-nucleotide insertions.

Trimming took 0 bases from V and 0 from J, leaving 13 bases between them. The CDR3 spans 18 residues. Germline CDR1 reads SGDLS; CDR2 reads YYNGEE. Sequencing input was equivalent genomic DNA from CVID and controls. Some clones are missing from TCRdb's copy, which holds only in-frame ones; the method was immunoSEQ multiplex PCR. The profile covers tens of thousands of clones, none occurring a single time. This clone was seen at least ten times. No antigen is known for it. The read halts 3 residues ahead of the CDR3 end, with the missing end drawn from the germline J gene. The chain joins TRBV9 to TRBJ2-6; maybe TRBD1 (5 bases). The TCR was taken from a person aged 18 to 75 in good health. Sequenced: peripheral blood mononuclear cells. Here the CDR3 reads CASSVGAGHYSGANVLTF. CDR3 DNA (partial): TGTGCCAGCAGCGTAGGTGCAGGACACTACTCTGGGGCCAACGTC. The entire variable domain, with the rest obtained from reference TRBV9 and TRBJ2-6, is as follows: DSGVTQTPKHLITATGQRVTLRCSPRSGDLSVYWYQQSLDQGLQFLIQYYNGEERAKGNILERFSAQQFPDLHSELNLSSLELGDSALYFCASSVGAGHYSGANVLTFGAGSRLTVL.